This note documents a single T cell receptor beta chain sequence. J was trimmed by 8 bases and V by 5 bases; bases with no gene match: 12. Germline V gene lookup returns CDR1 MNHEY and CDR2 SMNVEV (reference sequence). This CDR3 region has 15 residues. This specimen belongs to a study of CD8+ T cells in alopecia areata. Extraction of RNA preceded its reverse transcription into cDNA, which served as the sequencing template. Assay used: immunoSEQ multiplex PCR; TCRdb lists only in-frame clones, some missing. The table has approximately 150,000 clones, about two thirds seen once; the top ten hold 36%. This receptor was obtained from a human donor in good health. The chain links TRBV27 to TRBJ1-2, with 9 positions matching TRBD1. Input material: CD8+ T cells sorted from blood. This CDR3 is CASSLPGTGPEGYTF. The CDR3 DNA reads TGTGCCAGCAGTCTCCCCGGGACAGGGCCCGAGGGCTACACCTTC.